This TCR beta chain was obtained from a study of CD8 T cells in Susac syndrome (dated by TCRdb to about 2019). A note on the overall study: Of the Susac syndrome patients who were sequenced, under 10 were in clinical remission while more than five had clinically active disease. At blood withdrawal, Susac syndrome patients were therapy-naive, treated with corticosteroids (with IVIg additionally given to some), or treated with IVIg alone. The study used repertoire sequencing to test whether antigen drove CD8+ T cell activation and differentiation in Susac syndrome. CD8+ T cell repertoire clonality was compared between about a dozen healthy donors, around 14 Susac syndrome patients and roughly 15 multiple sclerosis patients.

Points on this clonotype: No cognate antigen has been identified for it. No per-base quality is available; no much larger clone lies one base away.

RNA was extracted using the RNeasy kit, and roughly 0.5 to 1 microgram was reverse transcribed with random hexamers. The immunoSEQ multiplex PCR assay, which covers 54 Vbeta and 13 Jbeta segments, was used to amplify TCR beta CDR3 regions. To correct PCR amplification bias, a synthetic template baseline was used for both primer optimization and computational correction. In the authors' own workflow: Reads were assigned to V, D and J genes according to IMGT and analyzed in immunoSEQ Analyzer, with only productive sequences retained. Clonality was calculated as one minus the Shannon entropy normalized by log2 of the number of productive unique sequences. For each patient and control, public and private clones were evaluated within the 100 most prevalent clones. Susac-specific clones were defined as absent from healthy and MS cohorts, around 980 published viral clones and other ImmuneACCESS disease sequences. TCRdb applied fastp at Q25 and MiXCR to the public reads, then kept only in-frame beta chains. Merged by CDR3 protein, the rows form single entries marked with the most common genes and DNA. The V and J calls come from TCRdb's annotation, not from the publication. The sample table holds approximately 120,000 distinct CDR3 sequences, of which more than 90% were seen once. The top ten clonotypes cover approximately 0.22% of the sample.

Peripheral blood CD8+ and CD4+ T cells from healthy donors, Susac syndrome patients and multiple sclerosis patients were profiled by high-throughput TCR beta sequencing. Susac syndrome patients met recently defined diagnostic criteria for definite or probable disease. Bulk CD8+ and CD4+ T cells were purified magnetically by negative isolation, whereas CD8+ TEMRA cells were enriched by FACS. Blood was collected in EDTA tubes and processed within 24 hours, with PBMCs isolated through density gradient centrifugation. PBMCs intended for TCR sequencing were cryopreserved in liquid nitrogen and thawed later in a water bath at 37 degrees C. The sorted or isolated CD4+, CD8+ and CD8+ TEMRA cells reached a purity of at least 90%. The paper's findings and limits, for the study overall: Around 15 and five Susac-specific public clones were found in the total CD8+ and CD8+ TEMRA repertoires, respectively. The number of individuals in the TCR sequencing and HLA analysis was acknowledged as relatively small. Clonal expansion was observed in Susac syndrome CD8+ repertoires, with the highest expansion in CD8+ TEMRA cells and greater expansion in clinically active than in remitting patients.

The TCR originated in a human donor with Susac syndrome. Sequenced sample: CD8+ T cells from PBMCs.

CDR3 region: CASSGEGVVQPQHF. The nucleotide sequence is given as TGTGCCAGCAGTGGGGAGGGGGTCGTTCAGCCCCAGCATTTT. This sequence uses TRBV12-3 or TRBV12-4 and TRBJ1-5, and perhaps TRBD1 as D gene, on 6 matching bases. The junction shows trimming of 5 bases on V and 6 bases on J, plus 14 bases between the germline ends. Reading from cysteine to phenylalanine, the CDR3 counts 14 amino acids. Only the CDR3 DNA is retained, 42 bases long and in frame from the first base.